What follows is one T cell receptor beta chain and its context. Antigen: not known. The CDR3 loop spans 13 amino acids. V lost 4 bases and J lost 2, with 8 bases in between. Germline CDR1 reads SGHDN; CDR2 reads FVKESK. TCRdb independently ran MiXCR on the reads; one entry per CDR3 protein. The sample contains a few hundred thousand distinct CDR3 sequences, just under 35% of which appear only once. This specimen belongs to a study of T cell repertoires in cytomegalovirus infection. Study-wide background: CMV epitopes used comprised recently identified HLA-C-restricted ones and well-studied HLA-B-restricted ones. Matching HLA type, along with CMV infection, was indicated by public TCR beta signatures. Study-wide results and caveats: In two of eight donors, the top clonotype was HLA-C-restricted CMV-specific.

This clonotype was sampled from a human donor in good health (CMV status not recorded). Some clones in this sample may be carry-over from other donors' samples. The chain employs TRBV14 and TRBJ1-1; D is possibly TRBD1 (5 bases). The material sequenced was cultured PBMCs, taken from culture after CMV antigen stimulation. CDR3 nucleotide sequence: TGTGCCAGCAGCCGCCGGGACAACACTGAAGCTTTCTTT. Translating gives CASSRRDNTEAFF.